Listed below are T cell receptor beta chains from one sample, sequenced in a study of beta chain features in type 1 diabetes. Profiled with immunoSEQ multiplex PCR; TCRdb holds only in-frame clones, not every one. The repertoire includes around 170,000 clones, around 9% of them detected once, and about 0.7% sits in the top ten. Sequencing was carried out using central memory CD4+ T cells from blood. All receptors come from a woman aged 25 to 45 with type 1 diabetes. CDR3s include the opening cysteine and the closing phenylalanine or tryptophan. D genes are given only for firm matches. Clone size appears in some rows only: once, few, many, or a class for an expanded clone.

TRBV19	.	TRBJ1-4	few	TGTGCCAGTAACCGACTTGGTGAAAAACTGTTTTTT	CASNRLGEKLFF
TRBV5-6	TRBD2	TRBJ2-7	few	TGTGCCAGCAGCGTTGGGAGGGAACACTACGAGCAGTACTTC	CASSVGREHYEQYF
TRBV6-1	.	TRBJ1-1	.	TGTGCCAGCAGTGATCCGAGCATGAACACTGAAGCTTTCTTT	CASSDPSMNTEAFF
TRBV4-3	TRBD2	TRBJ2-1	few	TGCGCCAGCAGCCAAGCCCATCTAGCGGGAGAGGTCGATGAGCAGTTCTTC	CASSQAHLAGEVDEQFF
TRBV29-1	.	TRBJ2-3	.	TGCAGCTTTTTGAAAGCGGGCACAGATACGCAGTATTTT	CSFLKAGTDTQYF
TRBV7-9	.	TRBJ2-6	few	TGTGCCAGCAGCCCCCGGGGTCTCCGGGGGGCCAACGTCCTGACTTTC	CASSPRGLRGANVLTF
TRBV19	TRBD2	TRBJ2-3	.	TGTGCCAGTAGACTAGCGGGAGATACGCAGTATTTT	CASRLAGDTQYF
TRBV30	TRBD2	TRBJ2-5	few	TGTGCCTGGGTCGGGACTAGCGGGGTGCCCGCCGAGACCCAGTACTTC	CAWVGTSGVPAETQYF
TRBV15	.	TRBJ1-2	few	TGTGCCACCAGCAGAGATATAAATGGCTACACCTTC	CATSRDINGYTF
TRBV28	.	TRBJ2-7	few	TGTGCCAGCAGTTTATTGACGGGAGCGGGTTACGAGCAGTACTTC	CASSLLTGAGYEQYF
TRBV6-4	.	TRBJ2-3	few	TGTGCCAGCAGTGGCGGAGGTAACACAGATACGCAGTATTTT	CASSGGGNTDTQYF
TRBV23-1	TRBD2	TRBJ2-2	.	TGCGCCAGCAGTCAATGGGGACTAGCGGGAGGGCCCACCGGGGAGCTGTTTTTT	CASSQWGLAGGPTGELFF
TRBV7-9	TRBD2	TRBJ2-7	many	TGTGCCGGGGAGGGAGAAAGCTACGAGCAGTACTTC	CAGEGESYEQYF
TRBV6-5	.	TRBJ2-5	.	TGTGCCAGCAGTTACGGGGTTGGCGGGACTGAGACCCAGTACTTC	CASSYGVGGTETQYF
TRBV7-6	TRBD2	TRBJ2-1	few	TGTGCCAGCAGTCTGGCTCTAGCGGGAGCCTATGAGCAGTTCTTC	CASSLALAGAYEQFF
TRBV7-9	TRBD2	TRBJ2-7	.	TGTGCCAGCAGCTTATCTGGGGGGGGCTACGAGCAGTACTTC	CASSLSGGGYEQYF
TRBV30	.	TRBJ1-2	.	TGTGCCGGGGAGGCTTCATTGGAGGGTGGCTATGGCTACACCTTC	CAGEASLEGGYGYTF
TRBV5-1	TRBD1	TRBJ2-1	few	TGCGCCAGCAGCTTGGCAGCCTCGGGACAGGCTAACAATGAGCAGTTCTTC	CASSLAASGQANNEQFF
TRBV18	.	TRBJ2-2	.	TGTGCCAGCTCACCACCCGGGACTCCCACCGGGGAGCTGTTTTTT	CASSPPGTPTGELFF
TRBV6-1	.	TRBJ1-2	.	TGTGCCAGCACCCCAGGGTTTGGCTACACCTTC	CASTPGFGYTF
TRBV30	.	TRBJ2-7	.	TGTGCCTGGAGTACGGAGCGGGTGCAGTACTTC	CAWSTERVQYF
TRBV28	.	TRBJ2-7	few	TGTGCCAGCAGTTTAGGGACTTTCTACGAGCAGTACTTC	CASSLGTFYEQYF
TRBV28	.	TRBJ2-4	few	TGTGCCAGCAGTTTCAGGGCGGCGGGGTTAGCCAAAAACATTCAGTACTTC	CASSFRAAGLAKNIQYF
TRBV27	.	TRBJ2-7	.	TGTGCCAGCAGTTTTGATCGAGGGACAAGCTCCTACGAGCAGTACTTC	CASSFDRGTSSYEQYF
TRBV28	.	TRBJ1-2	few	TGTGCCAGCAGTCGTCCCCCCCGGTCCTACACCTTC	CASSRPPRSYTF
TRBV7-9	.	TRBJ2-1	many	TGTGCCAGCAGCGCACAGGGTGAGCAGTTCTTC	CASSAQGEQFF
TRBV5-1	.	TRBJ2-7	.	TGCGCCAGCAGCTACGATCTGACAGCATCCTACGAGCAGTACTTC	CASSYDLTASYEQYF
TRBV15	.	TRBJ2-1	few	TGTGCCACCAGCCCTCTGACTGGACTCTACAATGAGCAGTTCTTC	CATSPLTGLYNEQFF